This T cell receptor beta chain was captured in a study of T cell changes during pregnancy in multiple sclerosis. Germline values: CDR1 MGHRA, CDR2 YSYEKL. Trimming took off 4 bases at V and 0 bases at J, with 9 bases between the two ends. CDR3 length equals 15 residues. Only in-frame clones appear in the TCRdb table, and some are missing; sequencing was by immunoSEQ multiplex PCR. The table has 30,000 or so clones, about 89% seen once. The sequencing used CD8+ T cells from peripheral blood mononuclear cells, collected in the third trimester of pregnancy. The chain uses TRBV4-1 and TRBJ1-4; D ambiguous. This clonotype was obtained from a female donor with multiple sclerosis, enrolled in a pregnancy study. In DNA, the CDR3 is TGCGCCAGCAGCCTCACAGCCTCAACTAATGAAAAACTGTTTTTT. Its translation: CASSLTASTNEKLFF.